Shown below are 24 T cell receptor beta chains from a single sample sequenced in a study of OX40 agonist ivuxolimab in advanced cancers. Library preparation used the immunoSEQ multiplex PCR assay. TCRdb provides this immuneACCESS table in a form limited to in-frame rearrangements. Some clones are lacking; in checked studies, under half of them reflect an unresolved V gene, and why the rest are absent is not known. In all, the sample holds 65,000 to 80,000 clones, and around 82% of those were seen once. Less than 9.5% of the sample lies in the top ten. Specimen: CD4+ or CD8+ T cells sorted from blood, collected in a trial of the OX40 agonist ivuxolimab. Source of these receptors: an adult with an advanced solid tumor such as melanoma, head and neck, liver or kidney cancer.

About this clone itself: One junction end disagrees with the germline gene, perhaps due to a read error. The chain recombines TRBV7-2 with TRBJ2-7; D gene uncertain. CDR1 and CDR2 (germline): SGHTA, FQGNSA. The CDR3 covers 11 residues. This chain's CDR3 is CASSSDLIEDF. In DNA, the CDR3 is TGTGCCAGCAGCTCGGACCTTATTGAGGACTTC.

The chain recombines TRBV29-1 with TRBJ2-3, with 7 bases that match TRBD2. V gave up 6 bases and J gave up 5 bases; unmatched junction bases: 8. CDR1 is SQVTM, CDR2 ANQGSEA, per germline. There are 13 residues in the CDR3. CDR3 nucleotides: TGCAGCGTCAAACCGGGGGGAAAAGATACGCAGTATTTT. Amino acid sequence: CSVKPGGKDTQYF.

This rearrangement joins TRBV5-8 to TRBJ2-1; D might be TRBD2 (5 bases). Trimming took off 0 bases at V and 0 bases at J, with 7 bases between the two ends. Per the germline V gene, CDR1 is SGHTS and CDR2 is YDEGEE. The CDR3 length is 15 residues. The CDR3 loop reads CASSLAGSSYNEQFF. CDR3 coding DNA: TGTGCCAGCAGCTTGGCTGGGAGCTCCTACAATGAGCAGTTCTTC.

This chain links TRBV10-3 with TRBJ1-1; D remains ambiguous. V lost 0 bases, J lost 4 bases, and 6 bases lay in between. Germline values: CDR1 ENHRY, CDR2 SYGVKD. The CDR3 has 13 amino acids. The CDR3 region has the DNA TGTGCCATCAGTGAGTCGAGCAGCACTGAAGCTTTCTTT. Translating it yields CAISESSSTEAFF.

The V gene is TRBV19, the J gene TRBJ1-5; D gene uncertain. CDR3 length: 16 residues. Trimming left V 4 bases short and J 4 bases short, with 17 bases between. CDR1 is LNHDA, CDR2 SQIVND, per germline (reference sequence). For the CDR3, the DNA is TGTGCCAGTAGTACTAACGGATTAACGGGGAATCAGCCCCAGCATTTT. Translating it yields CASSTNGLTGNQPQHF. The entire variable domain, with the rest obtained from reference TRBV19 and TRBJ1-5, is as follows: DGGITQSPKYLFRKEGQNVTLSCEQNLNHDAMYWYRQDPGQGLRLIYYSQIVNDFQKGDIAEGYSVSREKKESFPLTVTSAQKNPTAFYLCASSTNGLTGNQPQHFGDGTRLSIL.

This clone occurred once. The CDR3 coding sequence is TGTGCCAGTAGTCCACAGAACAGGGCCAGCTATGGCTACACCTTC. Protein sequence: CASSPQNRASYGYTF. V gene TRBV19 combines with J gene TRBJ1-2; the D gene is possibly TRBD1 (6 bases). CDR1 and CDR2 (germline): LNHDA, SQIVND (reference sequence). The CDR3 totals 15 residues. V was trimmed by 5 bases and J by 4 bases, leaving 17 bases between them.

The V and J genes are TRBV6-5 and TRBJ2-5, with 7 bases that match TRBD2. Germline assignment: CDR1 MNHEY and CDR2 SVGAGI. This CDR3 comprises 14 residues. Trimming removed 5 bases from V and 2 bases from J; junction bases left unmatched: 5. The CDR3 coding sequence is TGTGCCAGCAGTCCTAGCGGCACGCAAGAGACCCAGTACTTC. This encodes CASSPSGTQETQYF.

As concerns this clone: Germline is not matched at one junction end, which may reflect a read error. The chain employs TRBV4-2 and TRBJ1-5, with no clear D. The CDR3 runs to 15 residues. The germline gives CDR1 LGHNA, CDR2 YNFKEQ. The CDR3 spells CTSSQDDRGNQPQHF. CDR3 bases: TGTACCAGCAGCCAAGATGATCGGGGCAATCAGCCCCAGCATTTT.

This rearrangement joins TRBV7-9 to TRBJ1-2; TRBD1 matches 9 bases. Trimming took 5 bases from V and 2 from J; bases not matched to a gene: 6. The germline V gene has CDR1 SEHNR and CDR2 FQNEAQ (reference sequence). The CDR3 covers 15 residues. The DNA for the CDR3 is TGTGCCAGCAGCCCTCCAGGGACAGGGAACTATGGCTACACCTTC. Its protein product is CASSPPGTGNYGYTF.

DNA for the CDR3: TGTGCCAGCTCAAGAAGTAAGGAACAAGAGACCCAGTACTTC. Its translation is CASSRSKEQETQYF. This chain connects TRBV18 to TRBJ2-5; no clear D. This CDR3 has 14 residues. The ends were cut back, 5 bases at V and 2 bases at J, with 12 bases in the middle. CDR1 KGHSH and CDR2 LQKENI come from the germline V gene.

The chain joins TRBV25-1 to TRBJ2-1; no firm D call. Germline loops: CDR1 MGHDK, CDR2 SYGVNS. Trimming cost V 4 bases and J 4 bases, with 5 bases left between them. This CDR3 comprises 12 residues. This CDR3 reads CASSGRYNEQFF. As DNA, the CDR3 is TGTGCCAGCAGTGGGAGATACAATGAGCAGTTCTTC.

CDR3 in amino acids: CASSGDRDQPQHF. Written as DNA, the CDR3 is TGTGCCAGCTCAGGGGACAGGGATCAGCCCCAGCATTTT. The chain joins TRBV18 to TRBJ1-5; 9 nucleotides match TRBD1. The CDR3 covers 13 residues. The trim removed 5 bases at V and 5 bases at J, leaving 1 base unmatched. CDR1 is KGHSH and CDR2 is LQKENI in the germline V gene.

This clone has a single count. The rearrangement joins TRBV7-2 to TRBJ2-3; 8 bases line up with TRBD1. The CDR3 runs 15 residues. Germline assignment: CDR1 SGHTA and CDR2 FQGNSA. Trimming cost V 5 bases and J 4 bases; bases outside gene matches: 8. The CDR3 bases are TGTGCCAGCAGCAAATCAGGGGGCTTTTCAGATACGCAGTATTTT. Translated, it gives CASSKSGGFSDTQYF.

This chain joins TRBV19 and TRBJ1-1, with D maybe TRBD1 (5 bases). From germline, CDR1 is LNHDA and CDR2 SQIVND (reference sequence). The germline V and J ends were trimmed by 3 bases and 1 base, with 9 bases remaining between them. The CDR3 totals 14 residues. CDR3 DNA: TGTGCCAGTAGTATGGGGCATTCGAACACTGAAGCTTTCTTT. Its translation is CASSMGHSNTEAFF.

The V gene is TRBV30, the J gene TRBJ2-3; the D is unclear. This CDR3 contains 13 residues. Germline V CDR1 and CDR2: GTSNPN, SVGIG (reference sequence). Trimming stripped 0 bases from V and 4 bases from J, with 8 bases between. For the CDR3, the DNA is TGTGCCTGGAGTGTCATGTCAGCAGATACGCAGTATTTT. Translating gives CAWSVMSADTQYF.

This sequence joins TRBV6-5 and TRBJ2-1; tentatively, D is TRBD2 (5 bases). CDR1 MNHEY and CDR2 SVGAGI come from the germline V gene. Deletions cut 6 bases from V and 7 bases from J, with 16 bases between. The CDR3 extends over 14 amino acids. The CDR3: CASSSWERRNEQFF. In DNA, the CDR3 is TGTGCCAGCAGCTCTTGGGAGCGTCGGAATGAGCAGTTCTTC.

This clone occurred once. V usage is TRBV7-3 and J usage is TRBJ2-3, with TRBD2 matching over 9 bases. Losses at the gene ends were 2 bases for V and 4 bases for J; bases not matched to a gene: 4. The CDR3 has 15 amino acids. From germline, CDR1 is SGHTA and CDR2 FQGTGA. DNA of the CDR3: TGTGCCAGCAGCTTAGCGGGGGGGCTTTCAGATACGCAGTATTTT. Its translation: CASSLAGGLSDTQYF.

J is TRBJ1-5 and V is TRBV7-9; no firm D call. The length of the CDR3 is 16 residues. V was pared by 5 bases and J by 1 base, with 15 bases between. The germline V gene encodes CDR1 SEHNR and CDR2 FQNEAQ (reference sequence). The CDR3 loop is CASSPRPGYSNQPQHF. The CDR3 bases are TGTGCCAGCAGCCCCAGACCGGGATACAGCAATCAGCCCCAGCATTTT. The full variable domain, rest sourced from reference TRBV7-9 and TRBJ1-5, is DTGVSQNPRHKITKRGQNVTFRCDPISEHNRLYWYRQTLGQGPEFLTYFQNEAQLEKSRLLSDRFSAERPKGSFSTLEIQRTEQGDSAMYLCASSPRPGYSNQPQHFGDGTRLSIL.

The J gene is TRBJ2-3, the V gene TRBV5-1, with TRBD1 matching over 7 bases. Germline V CDR1 and CDR2: SGHRS, YFSETQ. The CDR3 is 17 residues long. The junction had 14 bases not matched to a gene; V was cut back by 4 bases and J by 3 bases. The CDR3, as DNA: TGCGCCAGCAGCAACACCCGGAATCTACAGGGGACAGATACGCAGTATTTT. Encoded protein: CASSNTRNLQGTDTQYF.

This chain links TRBV14 with TRBJ1-1; 10 bases map to TRBD1. The CDR3 has 17 residues. The junction had 8 bases not matched to a gene; V was cut back by 4 bases and J by 0 bases. Germline V gene data show CDR1 as SGHDN and CDR2 as FVKESK. CDR3 amino acids: CASSPRPGQGLNTEAFF. The CDR3 DNA reads as TGTGCCAGCAGCCCTCGACCGGGACAGGGGTTGAACACTGAAGCTTTCTTT. Full variable domain (rest looked up from reference TRBV14 and TRBJ1-1): EAGVTQFPSHSVIEKGQTVTLRCDPISGHDNLYWYRRVMGKEIKFLLHFVKESKQDESGMPNNRFLAERTGGTYSTLKVQPAELEDSGVYFCASSPRPGQGLNTEAFFGQGTRLTVV.

This rearrangement joins TRBV5-4 to TRBJ2-7; no firm D call. This CDR3 is built from 13 residues. V was shortened by 4 bases and J by 6 bases, with 14 bases between the two germline ends. The V gene's germline CDR1 is SGHNT and CDR2 YYREEE (reference sequence). CDR3 in DNA: TGTGCCAGCAGCCTCCAACGAGGATCCGAGCAGTACGTC. It codes for CASSLQRGSEQYV.

The rearrangement links TRBV29-1 to TRBJ2-5; no firm D call. CDR1 and CDR2 (germline): SQVTM, ANQGSEA. The germline V and J ends were trimmed by 4 bases and 1 base, with 7 bases remaining between them. CDR3 size: 12 residues. The CDR3 region has the DNA TGCAGCGTTGCCGGGTTCCAAGAGACCCAGTACTTC. As protein: CSVAGFQETQYF.

The rearrangement uses TRBV9 and TRBJ2-7; no clear D. Trimming removed 0 bases at V and 6 bases at J, with 13 bases between. The CDR3 covers 14 residues. Germline V gives CDR1 SGDLS, CDR2 YYNGEE. The DNA of the CDR3 is TGTGCCAGCAGCGTAGGGAACCAGGTCACCGAGCAGTACTTC. Translated: CASSVGNQVTEQYF.

The rearrangement uses TRBV28 and TRBJ1-1; possible D gene TRBD1, 6 bases. V shed 3 bases and J shed 4 bases, with 12 bases lying between them. This CDR3 is 14 amino acids long. Germline CDR1 and CDR2: MDHEN and SYDVKM. This CDR3 reads CASSFQGWFTEAFF. The CDR3 DNA follows: TGTGCCAGCAGTTTTCAGGGGTGGTTCACTGAAGCTTTCTTT. The full variable domain, its missing parts supplied by reference TRBV28 and TRBJ1-1, is DVKVTQSSRYLVKRTGEKVFLECVQDMDHENMFWYRQDPGLGLRLIYFSYDVKMKEKGDIPEGYSVSREKKERFSLILESASTNQTSMYLCASSFQGWFTEAFFGQGTRLTVV.